A selection of T cell receptor beta chains follows, all from one sample in a study of T-cell reconstitution after alpha-beta-depleted transplantation in children. TCRdb independently ran MiXCR on the PCR reads; one entry per CDR3 protein. Here the sample spans 450,000 to 600,000 distinct CDR3 sequences, 15% to 20% being singletons. The specimen comprised PBMCs from the stem cell graft donor, sampled from the stem cell graft. These receptors all come from a human donor who donated a stem cell graft to a child with acute lymphoblastic leukemia. Both conserved end residues are part of each CDR3. A D gene is named only where the DNA matches it firmly. Part of the rows lack a size; the others show once, few, many or a class for expanded clones.

d_call | j_call | clone_size | v_call | cdr3_nt | cdr3_aa
TRBD1 | TRBJ2-1 | . | TRBV12-3/TRBV12-4 | TGTGCCAGCAGGATACAGGGGAGTATGGGTTACAATGAGCAGTTCTTC | CASRIQGSMGYNEQFF
. | TRBJ1-1 | . | TRBV2 | TGTGCCAGCAGTGAACTTTACGACACACCGGCTTTCTTT | CASSELYDTPAFF
TRBD2 | TRBJ2-3 | few | TRBV20-1 | TGCAGTGCTGTAAGCAGACTAGCGCAAAAGGGGGATACGCAGTATTTT | CSAVSRLAQKGDTQYF
. | TRBJ1-2 | few | TRBV7-4 | TGTGCCAGCAGCCCCGAAGAAGGCTACACCTTC | CASSPEEGYTF
. | TRBJ2-3 | . | TRBV29-1 | TGCAGCGTGCCTTGGGGCACAGATACGCAGTATTTT | CSVPWGTDTQYF
TRBD1 | TRBJ1-2 | . | TRBV27 | TGTGCCACCCTGACAGGGGTGGATGGCTACACCTTC | CATLTGVDGYTF
TRBD2 | TRBJ2-3 | . | TRBV29-1 | TGCAGCGTTGAAAAGCGGGAGGAGGCAGATACGCAGTATTTT | CSVEKREEADTQYF
. | TRBJ1-1 | few | TRBV12-3/TRBV12-4 | TGTGCCAGCAGTTTGCAGGGCCCTGAAGCTTTCTTT | CASSLQGPEAFF
. | TRBJ2-3 | . | TRBV15 | TGTGCCACCAGCAGAGCACCCGGATTTTATCCTGCGCAGTATTTT | CATSRAPGFYPAQYF
. | TRBJ1-1 | . | TRBV27 | TGTGCCAGCAGTCCGGCCCCTTGGGACACTGAAGCTTTCTTT | CASSPAPWDTEAFF
TRBD1 | TRBJ1-2 | . | TRBV6-1 | TGTGCCAGCAGTACACCAGGGGGCCCCTTCGACTATGGCTACACCTTC | CASSTPGGPFDYGYTF
. | TRBJ1-3 | few | TRBV7-9 | TGTGCCAGCAGCCTACAACAGGGAGTCACCATATATTTT | CASSLQQGVTIYF
. | TRBJ2-6 | few | TRBV5-1 | TGCGCCAGCAGCTTCGAGCGTTGGAGCTCTGGGGCCAACGTCCTGACTTTC | CASSFERWSSGANVLTF
TRBD1 | TRBJ1-1 | few | TRBV5-1 | TGCGCCAGCAGGACCCTCGACAGGGGCGAGGGGGCTGAAGCTTTCTTT | CASRTLDRGEGAEAFF
TRBD2 | TRBJ2-1 | . | TRBV12-3/TRBV12-4 | TGTGCCAGCAGCTGGGCTAGCGGGATTAGTGAGCAGTTCTTC | CASSWASGISEQFF
. | TRBJ2-3 | . | TRBV20-1 | TGCAGTGCTAGAGATGAGACAGATACGCAGTATTTT | CSARDETDTQYF
. | TRBJ1-1 | few | TRBV12-3/TRBV12-4 | TGTGCCAGCATGCGGGTGTACACTGAAGCTTTCTTT | CASMRVYTEAFF
. | TRBJ2-2 | . | TRBV14 | TGTGCCAGCAGCCAAGATTTGGTATCAGGGATCACCGGGGAGCTGTTTTTT | CASSQDLVSGITGELFF
. | TRBJ1-6 | . | TRBV11-2 | TGTGCCAGCAGCTTTAGCCAGTCCCTCCACTTT | CASSFSQSLHF
. | TRBJ2-1 | . | TRBV3-1 | TGTGCCAGCAGCCCTACCCGACTCCTATCCTACAATGAGCAGTTCTTC | CASSPTRLLSYNEQFF
. | TRBJ2-7 | few | TRBV6-1 | TGTGCCAGCAGTACCGGGACACGAATCTACGAGCAGTACTTC | CASSTGTRIYEQYF
TRBD1 | TRBJ2-7 | . | TRBV20-1 | TGCAGTGCTAGAGGGATATCACAGGGGATTGTTTCCTACGAGCAGTACTTC | CSARGISQGIVSYEQYF
. | TRBJ2-7 | . | TRBV20-1 | TGCAGTGCTAGAGCCCCCCGGGAATTCTACGAGCAGTACTTC | CSARAPREFYEQYF
. | TRBJ2-1 | . | TRBV12-3/TRBV12-4 | TGTGCCAGCCAGGCATCCCAGCGGCAGTTCTTC | CASQASQRQFF
TRBD1 | TRBJ2-1 | few | TRBV3-1 | TGTGCCAGCAGCCAAGACTTGGGTAGGGGACAGGGAAATAACAATGAGCAGTTCTTC | CASSQDLGRGQGNNNEQFF
. | TRBJ2-3 | few | TRBV7-8 | TGTGCCAGCAGCTTCCGGGAGCTCGCGCAGTATTTT | CASSFRELAQYF
. | TRBJ2-1 | . | TRBV7-6 | TGTGCCAGCAGCTTACGGAGGGACAGAGCACTCAATGAGCAGTTCTTC | CASSLRRDRALNEQFF
. | TRBJ2-1 | once | TRBV7-3 | TGTGCCAGCAGCTTAGGAGGTTTTCCGCTGAACCGCTCCTACAATGAGCAGTTCTTC | CASSLGGFPLNRSYNEQFF
. | TRBJ2-2 | . | TRBV4-1 | TGCGCCAGCAGACACCGACAGGTCGGGGACACCGGGGAGCTGTTTTTT | CASRHRQVGDTGELFF
. | TRBJ2-1 | . | TRBV5-1 | TGCGCCAGCAGCTTGGAGGTGGCAGAGCAGTTCTTC | CASSLEVAEQFF
. | TRBJ2-5 | . | TRBV20-1 | TGCAGTGGTTTTCGAGAGACCCAGTACTTC | CSGFRETQYF
TRBD2 | TRBJ2-1 | few | TRBV3-1 | TGTGCCAGCAGCCACGGGACTAGCGGGAGGGATGAGCAGTTCTTC | CASSHGTSGRDEQFF